Presented here are 9 T cell receptor beta chains from one specimen sequenced in a study of blood T cell repertoires in COVID-19. The method was immunoSEQ multiplex PCR; TCRdb's version includes in-frame clones alone and lacks a portion of them. Of about 230,000 clones listed, more than 75% are singletons. The sequenced material came from peripheral blood. The receptors shown here come from a man aged 50 to 60 with COVID-19, enrolled during active disease.

The chain couples TRBV6-5 to TRBJ1-2; tentatively, D is TRBD1 (5 bases). Germline assignment: CDR1 MNHEY and CDR2 SVGAGI. V was cut by 6 bases and J by 6 bases, with 8 bases left in between. The CDR3 covers 11 residues. CDR3 in DNA: TGTGCCAGCAGGATCAGGGATGGCTACACCTTC. This codes for CASRIRDGYTF.

The genes are TRBV7-2 and TRBJ1-5, with a weak D call TRBD1 (6 bases). The CDR3 is 13 amino acids. V lost 4 bases to trimming and J lost 9 bases, with 13 bases between them. Germline CDR1 and CDR2: SGHTA and FQGNSA. This chain's CDR3 is CASSWDTPGPQHF. In DNA, the CDR3 is TGTGCCAGCAGCTGGGACACCCCAGGGCCCCAGCATTTT.

This clone came up once. This chain uses TRBV27 with TRBJ1-5; TRBD1 is a possible D gene (5 bases). The CDR3 is 16 residues long. Looked up from germline, CDR1 is MNHEY and CDR2 is SMNVEV (reference sequence). The V end lost 5 bases, the J end lost 0 bases, and 14 bases lay between the germline ends. CDR3 in amino acids: CASSPRRGYSNQPQHF. CDR3 bases: TGTGCCAGCAGTCCGAGGAGGGGCTATAGCAATCAGCCCCAGCATTTT.

This sequence joins TRBV7-8 and TRBJ1-4; D is uncertain. The germline V and J ends were trimmed by 7 bases and 10 bases, with 19 bases remaining between them. CDR1 is SGHVS and CDR2 is FQNEAQ in the germline V gene. The CDR3 has 14 residues. CDR3 coding DNA: TGTGCCAGCACCCCAGTCCCGGAGGTTGGAAAACTGTTTTTT. Amino acids: CASTPVPEVGKLFF.

This sequence joins TRBV2 and TRBJ2-2; 8 bases are shared with TRBD2. J lost 5 bases, V lost 6 bases, and 5 bases had no gene match. This CDR3 has 14 residues. Germline V gene lookup returns CDR1 SNHLY and CDR2 FYNNEI. For the CDR3, the DNA is TGTGCCAGCAGGCCGACTAGCGTGACCGGGGAGCTGTTTTTT. It codes for CASRPTSVTGELFF. Full variable domain (rest looked up from reference TRBV2 and TRBJ2-2): EPEVTQTPSHQVTQMGQEVILRCVPISNHLYFYWYRQILGQKVEFLVSFYNNEISEKSEIFDDQFSVERPDGSNFTLKIRSTKLEDSAMYFCASRPTSVTGELFFGEGSRLTVL.

This rearrangement joins TRBV10-2 to TRBJ2-3, with a possible D match to TRBD2 (6 bases). V was trimmed by 5 bases and J by 3 bases, leaving 9 bases between them. Germline CDR1 is WSHSY and CDR2 is SAAADI. The CDR3 covers 13 residues. The CDR3 nucleotides read TGCGCCAGCAGTAAACGGGAGACAGATACGCAGTATTTT. Its translation is CASSKRETDTQYF.

This clone turned up a few times. J is TRBJ1-2 and V is TRBV19; possibly TRBD1 for D (6 bases). Germline-derived CDR1 and CDR2 are LNHDA and SQIVND (reference sequence). Trimming took off 4 bases at V and 8 bases at J, with 20 bases between the two ends. The CDR3 runs 15 residues. The CDR3 DNA reads as TGTGCCAGTAGTACCCCCGCCGCGGGGGCGCGGGGCTACACCTTC. Its protein is CASSTPAAGARGYTF.

CDR3 region: CASSGDRGTNEKLFF. The DNA for the CDR3 is TGTGCCAGCAGTGGGGACAGGGGGACTAATGAAAAACTGTTTTTT. The V call is TRBV2, the J call TRBJ1-4, with 11 bases that match TRBD1. Germline loops: CDR1 SNHLY, CDR2 FYNNEI. The CDR3 loop spans 15 amino acids. With 4 bases clipped from V and 2 bases from J, the junction kept 0 bases outside the gene matches. Using reference TRBV2 and TRBJ1-4 for the parts outside the CDR3, the full variable domain is EPEVTQTPSHQVTQMGQEVILRCVPISNHLYFYWYRQILGQKVEFLVSFYNNEISEKSEIFDDQFSVERPDGSNFTLKIRSTKLEDSAMYFCASSGDRGTNEKLFFGSGTQLSVL.

This clone was seen more than once but under ten times. The V gene is TRBV6-5, the J gene TRBJ2-7; D is unclear. Looked up from germline, CDR1 is MNHEY and CDR2 is SVGAGI. Trimming pared 2 bases from V and 1 base from J, leaving 15 bases between. The CDR3 contains 16 residues. CDR3 coding DNA: TGTGCCAGCAGTTACGGTGCGCCGAAAAGTTCCTACGAGCAGTACTTC. The encoded protein is CASSYGAPKSSYEQYF.